This record looks at one TCR beta chain sequence and its context. The PCR made use of 60 Vbeta and 13 Jbeta primers. Produced via immunoSEQ multiplex PCR; TCRdb's table is partial and in-frame only. Found here are around 200,000 clones, 82% of them singletons; the top ten hold around 2.7%. Germline CDR1 SGHAT, CDR2 FQNNGV. CDR3 length: 14 amino acids. V gave up 0 bases and J gave up 6 bases, with 10 bases separating them. This entry belongs to a study of cytomegalovirus exposure and HLA in healthy donors. This chain joins TRBV11-2 and TRBJ2-3; D ambiguous. The clonotype comes from a woman aged 40 to 55 in good health and CMV-seronegative. Source material: PBMCs. The CDR3 coding sequence is TGTGCCAGCAGCTTAGATATGGGCTCGGATACGCAGTATTTT. Amino acids: CASSLDMGSDTQYF.